The T cell receptor beta chain under discussion was sequenced for a study of blood T cells in healthy people across ages. Study findings and constraints: Lack of knowledge of donor CMV status possibly confounded expanded clonotype changes.

It was with a sample-barcoded 5' primer and a J-beta primer mix that a second PCR of about 6 to 11 cycles was run. With 12 random nucleotides, a template-switch adaptor tagged each individual cDNA molecule. TCRdb called the 5' RACE reads again in MiXCR, with one record for every CDR3 protein. The table records roughly 700,000 distinct CDR3 sequences, around half of them present only once. With regard to this clonotype: Its cognate antigen is unknown.

The CDR3 is 16 amino acids. V trimming: 0 bases; J trimming: 5 bases; junction bases outside the gene matches: 6. Germline lookup yields CDR1 MNHEY and CDR2 SVGAGI. Drawing of peripheral blood yielded ten milliliters from each donor. The chain joins TRBV6-5 to TRBJ2-5; 10 nucleotides agree with TRBD2. Sequencing was carried out using blood. The TCR originated in an older woman in good health. The CDR3 is CASSYSSSGSRETQYF. The CDR3 DNA sequence: TGTGCCAGCAGTTACTCTTCTAGCGGGAGTAGGGAGACCCAGTACTTC.